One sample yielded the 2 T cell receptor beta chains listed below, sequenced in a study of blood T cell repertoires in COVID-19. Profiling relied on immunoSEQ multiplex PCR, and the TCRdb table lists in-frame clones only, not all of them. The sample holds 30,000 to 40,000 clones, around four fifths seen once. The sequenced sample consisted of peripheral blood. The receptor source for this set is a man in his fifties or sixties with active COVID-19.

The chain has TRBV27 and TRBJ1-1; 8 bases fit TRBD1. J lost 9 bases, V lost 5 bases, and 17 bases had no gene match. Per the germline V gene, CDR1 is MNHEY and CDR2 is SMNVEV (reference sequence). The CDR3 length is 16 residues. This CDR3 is CASSTRSPGTGFKAFF. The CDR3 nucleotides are TGTGCCAGCAGTACCCGGTCCCCCGGGACAGGTTTTAAAGCTTTCTTT.

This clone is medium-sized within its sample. CDR3 DNA: TGTGCCAGCAGCCCGAGCAGGACAGGCACAGATACGCAGTATTTT. Translating gives CASSPSRTGTDTQYF. The rearrangement joins TRBV7-2 to TRBJ2-3, with D possibly matching TRBD1 (6 bases). Trimming stripped 5 bases from V and 1 base from J, with 13 bases between. Germline V gene data show CDR1 as SGHTA and CDR2 as FQGNSA. This CDR3 is built from 15 residues.